Below are 24 T cell receptor beta chains sequenced from a single sample in a study of T cells in Graves' hyperthyroidism and ophthalmopathy. Researchers amplified the TCR beta CDR3 regions from RNA transcripts. The TCR CDR3 was amplified in a first-round RT-PCR using the HTBI primer set. TCRdb re-analysed the multiplex PCR reads in MiXCR, keeping a single row per CDR3 protein. This sample has 450,000 to 650,000 distinct CDR3 sequences; roughly 20% occur once, and the top ten carry around 27%. The specimen sequenced was blood. These receptors came from a man in his late teens or twenties with Graves' hyperthyroidism.

This clonotype has just a few counts. The chain couples TRBV4-1 to TRBJ1-2; tentatively, D is TRBD1 (5 bases). This CDR3 contains 18 residues. V gave up 1 base and J gave up 0 bases, with 18 bases separating them. Germline CDR1 MGHRA, CDR2 YSYEKL. CDR3 amino acids: CASSQGRGRAGANYGYTF. The CDR3 DNA reads TGCGCCAGCAGCCAAGGTCGGGGCAGGGCCGGAGCTAACTATGGCTACACCTTC.

The CDR3 sequence: CYSSLGEYGTEAFF. DNA for the CDR3: TGTTACAGCAGTTTGGGGGAGTATGGAACTGAAGCTTTCTTT. The chain employs TRBV12-3 or TRBV12-4 and TRBJ1-1, with D possibly TRBD1 on 5 matching bases. The CDR3 sequence is 14 residues long.

This clonotype was counted many times. This chain connects TRBV9 to TRBJ1-2; TRBD1 matches at 8 bases. The V segment lost 3 bases and the J segment 8 bases; nucleotides outside the gene matches: 12. CDR1 is SGDLS, CDR2 YYNGEE, per germline. This CDR3 region has 15 residues. CDR3 region: CASSGRDRSGRGYTF. The CDR3 coding sequence is TGTGCCAGCAGCGGCCGGGACAGGTCAGGGCGCGGCTACACCTTC.

Many counts were recorded for this clonotype. The gene calls are TRBV12-3 or TRBV12-4 and TRBJ2-7, with 10 bases matching TRBD2. V lost 6 bases to trimming and J lost 3 bases; unmatched junction nucleotides: 2. The CDR3 loop spans 13 amino acids. The CDR3 is CASSGTSDYEQYF. The CDR3 nucleotides are TGTGCCAGCAGCGGGACTAGCGACTACGAGCAGTACTTC.

This chain links TRBV12-3 or TRBV12-4 with TRBJ1-1; TRBD1 might be the D (5 bases). CDR3 length: 13 amino acids. The V and J ends lost 6 bases and 6 bases respectively, with 14 bases between them. CDR3 sequence (DNA): TGTGCCAGCAGCCGCGGAGGGGTCTCTGAAGCTTTCTTT. Translated: CASSRGGVSEAFF.

This clonotype was counted many times. The chain links TRBV28 to TRBJ2-5; 7 bases match TRBD1. The germline CDR1 and CDR2 sequences are MDHEN and SYDVKM. Losses at the gene ends were 3 bases for V and 7 bases for J; bases not matched to a gene: 8. The CDR3 runs 14 residues. The CDR3 DNA reads TGTGCCAGCAGTTTTGGCGACAGGGCTGGGACCCAGTACTTC. Translation gives CASSFGDRAGTQYF.

This clonotype was observed many times. The rearrangement links TRBV7-9 to TRBJ2-5; TRBD1 agrees at 7 bases. Germline values: CDR1 SEHNR, CDR2 FQNEAQ (reference sequence). The CDR3 spans 14 residues. V dropped 3 bases and J dropped 2; count of bases not matched to a gene: 3. The CDR3 nucleotides read TGTGCCAGCAGCTTTTCGACAGGGCAAGAGACCCAGTACTTC. As protein: CASSFSTGQETQYF.

This chain uses TRBV28 with TRBJ2-2, with unresolved D. Per germline, CDR1 MDHEN and CDR2 SYDVKM. Trimming pared 7 bases from V and 2 bases from J, leaving 8 bases between. CDR3 length: 13 amino acids. The CDR3, as DNA: TGTGCCAGCACTCGAGACAACACCGGGGAGCTGTTTTTT. Its translation is CASTRDNTGELFF.

This clonotype was observed a handful of times. The chain has TRBV18 and TRBJ1-3, with D unclear. Germline V gives CDR1 KGHSH, CDR2 LQKENI. With 5 bases removed from V and 5 bases from J, the gap between germline ends came to 13 bases. The CDR3 is 14 residues long. The DNA for the CDR3 is TGTGCCAGCTCATCTGCTGGAGTTCGAAACACCATATATTTT. Residues: CASSSAGVRNTIYF.

As for this clonotype: One end of the junction does not line up with germline, which may come from a read error. V gene TRBV28 combines with J gene TRBJ2-5; TRBD1 is a possible D gene (6 bases). The CDR3 sequence is 13 residues long. Per the germline V gene, CDR1 is MDHEN and CDR2 is SYDVKM. CDR3 nucleotide sequence: TGTGCCAGCAGTTTAGCTCAGGGGATGACCCAGTGCTTC. Its protein is CASSLAQGMTQCF.

Comments on this clonotype: This may stem from a read error, because a much larger clone lies one nucleotide away. This rearrangement joins TRBV30 to TRBJ1-2, with D perhaps TRBD1 (5 bases). CDR3 size: 14 residues. The germline V gene has CDR1 GTSNPN and CDR2 SVGIG (reference sequence). Trimming took off 2 bases at V and 0 bases at J, with 10 bases between the two ends. CDR3 DNA: TGTGCCTGGAGTACAGGAATAGCTAACTATGGCTACACCTTC. Protein sequence: CAWSTGIANYGYTF.

This clonotype came up a few times. The chain links TRBV2 to TRBJ1-6; D uncertain. Germline V gives CDR1 SNHLY, CDR2 FYNNEI. Trimming took off 6 bases at V and 8 bases at J, with 8 bases between the two ends. CDR3 length: 12 residues. The CDR3 DNA follows: TGTGCCAGCAGGGGGATTGATTCACCCCTCCACTTT. It translates to CASRGIDSPLHF.

This clonotype was picked up many times. The gene calls are TRBV5-1 and TRBJ2-4; TRBD2 matches 14 bases. Germline lookup yields CDR1 SGHRS and CDR2 YFSETQ. This CDR3 is built from 16 residues. Trimming removed 3 bases from V and 7 bases from J; junction bases left unmatched: 6. The CDR3 loop is CASSWGTSGGRNIQYF. In nucleotides, the CDR3 is TGCGCCAGCAGCTGGGGGACTAGCGGGGGAAGGAACATTCAGTACTTC.

This clonotype showed up many times. The V gene is TRBV2, the J gene TRBJ1-2; D is undetermined. Trimming shortened V by 7 bases and J by 8 bases, and 23 bases separated the two germline ends. This CDR3 region has 15 residues. Germline V gives CDR1 SNHLY, CDR2 FYNNEI. The CDR3 sequence is CASTLTGGGYMGYTF. The CDR3 DNA is TGTGCCAGCACCCTCACGGGCGGCGGTTATATGGGCTACACCTTC.

This clonotype was observed at least ten times. The rearrangement uses TRBV5-5 and TRBJ2-7; a weak D match, TRBD1 (6 bases). The CDR3 spans 14 residues. Germline V CDR1 and CDR2: SGHKS, YYEKEE (reference sequence). V was trimmed by 3 bases and J by 4 bases, leaving 14 bases between them. Written as DNA, the CDR3 is TGTGCCAGCAGCTACACAGGGTATGGGTACGAGCAGTACTTC. It yields the protein CASSYTGYGYEQYF.

This clonotype was found many times. The V gene is TRBV6-2 or TRBV6-3, the J gene TRBJ2-5; the D gene could be TRBD1 or TRBD2 (5 bases each). The CDR3 spans 13 residues. The V end lost 6 bases, the J end lost 5 bases, and 13 bases lay between the germline ends. The germline gives CDR1 MNHEY, CDR2 SVGEGT. The CDR3 bases are TGTGCCAGCAGCCGTCTGTGGGGGGAGACCCAGTACTTC. It encodes CASSRLWGETQYF.

The V gene is TRBV19, the J gene TRBJ1-1; weak D call: TRBD1 (5 bases). Germline V CDR1 and CDR2: LNHDA, SQIVND (reference sequence). Trimming shortened V by 3 bases and J by 7 bases, and 12 bases separated the two germline ends. This CDR3 comprises 13 residues. DNA of the CDR3: TGTGCCAGTAGTATTTCAGGGAATTTTGAAGCTTTCTTT. The encoded protein is CASSISGNFEAFF.

This clonotype was seen repeatedly, ten times or more. The gene calls are TRBV15 and TRBJ2-2; D gene unclear. This CDR3 has 14 amino acids. Germline-derived CDR1 and CDR2 are LNHNV and YYDKDF (reference sequence). Trimming cost V 2 bases and J 4 bases, with 8 bases left between them. The CDR3 nucleotides read TGTGCCACCAGCAGATCCCGCCCCACCGGGGAGCTGTTTTTT. It translates to CATSRSRPTGELFF.

The CDR3 loop reads CASSYRDEAFF. In nucleotides, the CDR3 is TGTGCCAGCAGCTATAGGGATGAAGCTTTCTTT. The V gene is TRBV7-2, the J gene TRBJ1-1; D gene ambiguous. CDR3 length equals 11 residues. Trimming took 4 bases from V and 7 from J, leaving 7 bases between them. Germline CDR1 SGHTA, CDR2 FQGNSA.

The chain is built from TRBV6-2 or TRBV6-3 and TRBJ2-7; no clear D gene. This CDR3 is 14 amino acids long. Trimming took off 6 bases at V and 0 bases at J, with 12 bases between the two ends. Germline values: CDR1 MNHEY, CDR2 SVGEGT. In DNA form, the CDR3 reads TGTGCCAGCAGCCTTCGGGTCTACTCCTACGAGCAGTACTTC. This sequence encodes CASSLRVYSYEQYF.

At least ten counts were recorded for this clonotype. V is TRBV5-1 and J is TRBJ1-5; D gene ambiguous. Germline-derived CDR1 and CDR2 are SGHRS and YFSETQ. This CDR3 region has 15 residues. V lost 0 bases to trimming and J lost 0 bases, with 7 bases between them. The DNA for the CDR3 is TGCGCCAGCAGCTTGGTCCCGGGTAGCAATCAGCCCCAGCATTTT. Its translation is CASSLVPGSNQPQHF.

This sequence joins TRBV12-3 or TRBV12-4 and TRBJ2-4; D unresolved. The CDR3 length is 14 residues. The V gene lost 0 bases and the J gene lost 4 bases, with 7 bases spanning the gap. CDR3 residues: CASSLANQKNIQYF. CDR3 bases: TGTGCCAGCAGTTTAGCGAACCAGAAAAACATTCAGTACTTC.

The J gene is TRBJ1-2, the V gene TRBV13; no clear D. V lost 5 bases, J lost 6 bases, and 19 bases lay in between. CDR3 length: 15 residues. Germline CDR1 reads PRHDT; CDR2 reads FYEKMQ (reference sequence). The CDR3 protein is CASSIPGMIEDGYTF. CDR3 bases: TGTGCCAGCAGCATTCCGGGGATGATAGAGGATGGCTACACCTTC.

This clonotype was seen repeatedly, ten times or more. V gene TRBV27 combines with J gene TRBJ2-7, with TRBD1 matching 8 bases. This CDR3 contains 16 residues. V shed 3 bases and J 12 bases; nucleotides not matched to a gene: 19. In germline, CDR1 is MNHEY, CDR2 SMNVEV (reference sequence). The CDR3: CASSFLPWTGPSPTYF. In nucleotides, the CDR3 is TGTGCCAGCAGTTTCCTCCCATGGACAGGGCCGTCGCCGACGTACTTC.